This entry concerns a single T cell receptor (beta chain). Its antigen is not identified. This PCR relied on a set of 60 Vbeta primers and 13 Jbeta primers. Using immunoSEQ multiplex PCR, the repertoire was profiled, and TCRdb retains in-frame clones only, with some absent. This table holds about 210,000 clones, more than 65% found once. The sample belongs to a study of cytomegalovirus exposure and HLA in healthy donors. The CDR3 length is 16 residues. Germline assignment: CDR1 SGHRS and CDR2 YFSETQ. Unmatched junction bases numbered 12, after V lost 4 bases and J lost 6 bases. General study findings and limits: In vitro assays verified that three CMV-associated chains recognized CMV antigens specifically.

This TCR was recovered from a man aged 40-55 years in good health and CMV-seropositive. Sequencing used PBMCs. The J gene is TRBJ1-2, the V gene TRBV5-1, with 10 positions matching TRBD1. The CDR3 coding sequence is TGCGCCAGCAGCGCTACGGACAGGGGGAGAGCCCATGGCTACACCTTC. This gives the protein CASSATDRGRAHGYTF.